This entry is about one TCR beta chain. This sample was included in a study of blood T cell repertoires in COVID-19. Study context: Specimens from acute and convalescent COVID-19 originated in the United States, Italy and Spain. Nucleic acid was either cDNA or gDNA, and it came from T cells, B-cell-depleted T cells, or PBMCs.

Assay used: immunoSEQ multiplex PCR; TCRdb lists only in-frame clones, some missing. This sample has about 130,000 clones, with around 88% found just once. The V gene's germline CDR1 is MGHRA and CDR2 YSYEKL. The CDR3 runs to 13 residues. V shed 1 base and J shed 8 bases, with 11 bases lying between them. The specimen sequenced was peripheral blood. V usage is TRBV4-1 and J usage is TRBJ1-2; TRBD1 might be the D (6 bases). The sequence was collected from a man aged 50 to 59 with acute or convalescent COVID-19. As DNA, the CDR3 is TGCGCCAGCAGCCAAGTGGGGGCGCGGGGCTACACCTTC. Its protein is CASSQVGARGYTF.